This record concerns one T cell receptor (beta chain) sequence. Its antigen is as yet unknown. This entry is derived from a study of OX40 agonist ivuxolimab in advanced cancers. Study-level information: Prior therapy, whether anti-PD-1, anti-PD-L1 or anti-CTLA-4, was allowed, and about 39% had some.

Using immunoSEQ multiplex PCR, the repertoire was profiled, and TCRdb retains in-frame clones only, with some absent. This table holds 50,000 or so clones, over 75% found once. General study points: At 0.1 to 3.0 mg/kg and by week 6, CD4+ and CD8+ T cells in the blood had expanded clonally. Normalized expansion of T-cell clones was also low for some nonresponders.

Germline CDR1 PRHDT, CDR2 FYEKMQ (reference sequence). Trimming pared 5 bases from V and 1 base from J, leaving 21 bases between. This CDR3 is built from 17 residues. V gene TRBV13 combines with J gene TRBJ2-7; D is uncertain. This material consisted of CD4+ or CD8+ T cells sorted from blood, taken in a trial of the OX40 agonist ivuxolimab. This receptor was identified in an adult with an advanced solid tumor such as melanoma, head and neck, liver or kidney cancer. The CDR3 reads CASSQTFPYAPSYEQYF. For the CDR3, the DNA is TGTGCCAGCAGCCAAACTTTTCCTTACGCGCCATCCTACGAGCAGTACTTC.